These 2 T cell receptor beta chains share one sample of origin, sequenced in a study of early T cells in non-severe SARS-CoV-2 infection. TCRdb recomputed calls from the 5' RACE reads with MiXCR, one row per CDR3 protein. The sample lists some 45,000 distinct CDR3 sequences; 4% to 4.5% were seen once. Sequencing was carried out using whole blood. These receptors all come from an adult who was a healthcare worker with PCR-confirmed SARS-CoV-2 infection or an uninfected control (not recorded which).

The CDR3 region is CASSQGGNTYEQYF. CDR3 in DNA: TGTGCCAGCAGCCAAGGGGGGAACACCTACGAGCAGTACTTC. This chain links TRBV14 with TRBJ2-7; the D call may be TRBD1 or TRBD2 (5 bases each). This CDR3 is built from 14 residues. CDR1 SGHDN and CDR2 FVKESK come from the germline V gene. The V and J ends lost 1 base and 2 bases respectively, with 9 bases between them.

The chain is built from TRBV20-1 and TRBJ2-7, with TRBD2 matching 10 bases. Per germline, CDR1 DFQATT and CDR2 SNEGSKA (reference sequence). V trimming: 3 bases; J trimming: 2 bases; junction bases outside the gene matches: 4. CDR3 length: 14 residues. Written as DNA, the CDR3 is TGCAGTGCTAGTAGGCTAGCGGGAGCCTACGAGCAGTACTTC. Translating gives CSASRLAGAYEQYF.